The rows below give T cell receptor beta chains drawn from one sample of a study of blood T cells in healthy people across ages. Using its own MiXCR run on the 5' RACE reads, TCRdb lists one record per CDR3 protein. The sample has 800,000 to 950,000 distinct CDR3 sequences, roughly 28% seen once; the top ten hold more than 8.5%. Separately, the same data were catalogued under a study of T cells of mothers and their children.

Sequenced: blood. Every receptor here comes from a woman between 35 and 50 years old in good health. Both conserved end residues are part of each CDR3. The order of the fields is CDR3 protein, V gene, J gene.

CDR3: CASSLLSGDETQYF; V: TRBV5-1; J: .
CDR3: CASSNNQGARGTGELFF; V: TRBV7-9; J: TRBJ2-2
CDR3: CASSFGEATEAFF; V: TRBV27; J: TRBJ1-1
CDR3: CSAMGDFNTGELFF; V: TRBV20-1; J: TRBJ2-2
CDR3: CASSLVWREGLNEQFF; V: TRBV7-2; J: TRBJ2-1
CDR3: CASSLGTSGNTIYF; V: TRBV5-1; J: TRBJ1-3
CDR3: CASSLVGPGDTQYF; V: TRBV7-6; J: TRBJ2-3
CDR3: CAIRDGTSNQPQHF; V: TRBV10-3; J: TRBJ1-5
CDR3: CASSHAGTGVYEQYF; V: TRBV3-1; J: TRBJ2-7
CDR3: CASSRLAGGNEQFF; V: TRBV11-2; J: TRBJ2-1
CDR3: CASSLWGRSTDTQYF; V: TRBV7-2; J: TRBJ2-3
CDR3: CSAPSGASTDTQYF; V: TRBV20-1; J: TRBJ2-3
CDR3: CASSQDSGSIDSNQPQHF; V: TRBV4-1; J: TRBJ1-5
CDR3: CSARDVGLAGGPDTQYF; V: TRBV20-1; J: TRBJ2-3
CDR3: CASSRRQGDGANVLTF; V: TRBV4-1; J: TRBJ2-6
CDR3: CASSQGQGSGYGYTF; V: TRBV4-2; J: TRBJ1-2
CDR3: CSASDSPYGYTF; V: TRBV20-1; J: TRBJ1-2
CDR3: CASSHPGGAGEKLFF; V: TRBV4-1; J: TRBJ1-4
CDR3: CASSPPDTSIQETQYF; V: TRBV27; J: TRBJ2-5
CDR3: CASSYLDKNYNEQFF; V: TRBV6-2/TRBV6-3; J: TRBJ2-1
CDR3: CASSPGVDRANSPLHF; V: TRBV5-1; J: TRBJ1-6
CDR3: CASSLVGDSGAFF; V: TRBV5-1; J: TRBJ1-1
CDR3: CASSYSVDRGNCSYNEQFF; V: TRBV6-7; J: TRBJ2-1